These 11 T cell receptor beta chains share one sample of origin, sequenced in a study of shared clonotypes between healthy human individuals. Sequencing used immunoSEQ multiplex PCR; TCRdb keeps in-frame clones, though not all of them. The sample has roughly 330,000 clones; approximately 79% are singletons. What was sequenced was memory CD4+ T cells sorted from blood. The subset is: CD45RA-negative fraction. The receptors were gathered from a man aged 30 to 39 in good health.

This sequence joins TRBV2 and TRBJ1-2; D unresolved. This CDR3 contains 13 residues. V dropped 4 bases and J dropped 4 bases, with 10 bases sitting between them. The V gene's germline CDR1 is SNHLY and CDR2 FYNNEI. The CDR3: CASSVVRSYGYTF. The CDR3 DNA reads as TGTGCCAGCAGTGTGGTCCGAAGCTATGGCTACACCTTC.

This clone was observed once. The V and J genes are TRBV19 and TRBJ1-4; D remains unclear. Trimming removed 6 bases from V and 3 bases from J, with 14 bases in between. The CDR3 contains 15 residues. Germline lookup yields CDR1 LNHDA and CDR2 SQIVND (reference sequence). For the CDR3, the DNA is TGTGCCAGTAGCAGCCATGGACGGTCTAATGAAAAACTGTTTTTT. It is translated as CASSSHGRSNEKLFF.

This chain joins TRBV7-9 and TRBJ2-2; D is possibly TRBD2 (5 bases). The length of the CDR3 is 15 residues. V lost 2 bases and J 1 base, leaving 8 bases between the germline ends. Germline V gene sequence: CDR1 SEHNR, CDR2 FQNEAQ (reference sequence). The CDR3 here is CASSLIEGNTGELFF. CDR3 coding DNA: TGTGCCAGCAGCTTAATTGAGGGGAACACCGGGGAGCTGTTTTTT.

This clone was picked up a small number of times. The DNA of the CDR3 is TGTGCCAGCGCCAATGGTCGTTCAACTAATGAAAAACTGTTTTTT. It codes for CASANGRSTNEKLFF. This chain links TRBV18 with TRBJ1-4, with D unresolved. Looked up from germline, CDR1 is KGHSH and CDR2 is LQKENI. The CDR3 totals 15 residues. The V and J ends lost 8 bases and 0 bases respectively, with 13 bases between them. Full variable domain (remainder filled in from reference TRBV18 and TRBJ1-4): NAGVMQNPRHLVRRRGQEARLRCSPMKGHSHVYWYRQLPEEGLKFMVYLQKENIIDESGMPKERFSAEFPKEGPSILRIQQVVRGDSAAYFCASANGRSTNEKLFFGSGTQLSVL.

The V gene is TRBV20-1, the J gene TRBJ1-3; D is undetermined. This CDR3 contains 11 residues. V was trimmed by 6 bases and J by 4 bases, leaving 7 bases between them. Germline V gives CDR1 DFQATT, CDR2 SNEGSKA (reference sequence). The CDR3 DNA is TGCAGTGCGAAACAGGGAAACACCATATATTTT. Amino acids: CSAKQGNTIYF.

The V call is TRBV6-1, the J call TRBJ2-6, with D possibly TRBD1 on 5 matching bases. Germline V gene data show CDR1 as MNHNS and CDR2 as SASEGT. There are 20 residues in the CDR3. V was trimmed by 2 bases and J by 0 bases, leaving 20 bases between them. This CDR3 is CASSESVFGHLSSGANVLTF. CDR3 DNA sequence: TGTGCCAGCAGTGAATCCGTTTTCGGACACCTTAGCTCTGGGGCCAACGTCCTGACTTTC.

V usage is TRBV14 and J usage is TRBJ2-3, with D perhaps matching TRBD2 (5 bases). There are 16 residues in the CDR3. Between the trimmed V and J ends, which lost 4 bases and 2 bases, there was a span of 16 bases. CDR1 and CDR2 from the germline V gene are SGHDN and FVKESK. In DNA, the CDR3 is TGTGCCAGCAGCCCCGAAAATCGGGAATTCACAGATACGCAGTATTTT. It is translated as CASSPENREFTDTQYF.

This clone has ten or more counts. The rearrangement joins TRBV5-1 to TRBJ2-7; 10 nucleotides line up with TRBD1. V lost 4 bases to trimming and J lost 0 bases; unmatched junction nucleotides: 7. Looked up from germline, CDR1 is SGHRS and CDR2 is YFSETQ. There are 16 residues in the CDR3. DNA of the CDR3: TGCGCCAGCAGCCTTACCGGGACAGGGGTCTCCTACGAGCAGTACTTC. Encoded protein: CASSLTGTGVSYEQYF.

The V and J genes are TRBV6-6 and TRBJ1-1, with D hard to call. Germline V gene lookup returns CDR1 MNHNY and CDR2 SVGAGI (reference sequence). Trimming pared 7 bases from V and 7 bases from J, leaving 13 bases between. The CDR3 consists of 12 residues. This CDR3 is CASTNPVREAFF. The DNA of the CDR3 is TGTGCCAGCACCAACCCTGTCCGTGAAGCTTTCTTT.

This sequence joins TRBV5-1 and TRBJ2-5; TRBD2 aligns across 8 bases. After removal of 6 bases from V and 3 bases from J, the junction contained 10 bases not matched to a gene. This CDR3 is 15 amino acids long. Per germline, CDR1 SGHRS and CDR2 YFSETQ. The chain's CDR3 is CASTTSGTREETQYF. CDR3 in DNA: TGCGCCAGCACCACATCCGGGACTAGGGAAGAGACCCAGTACTTC.

This sequence joins TRBV7-9 and TRBJ1-2; D may be TRBD1 (5 bases). Trimming removed 2 bases from V and 5 bases from J, with 15 bases in between. The V gene's germline CDR1 is SEHNR and CDR2 FQNEAQ (reference sequence). CDR3 length equals 15 residues. This CDR3 is CASSLRDLLTYGYTF. For the CDR3, the DNA is TGTGCCAGCAGCTTAAGGGACCTTTTAACTTATGGCTACACCTTC.